This T cell receptor beta chain was retrieved from a study of CD8 T cells in ankylosing spondylitis. General study results and limits: Past studies reported some motif variants in reactive arthritis synovial fluid and blood. In ankylosing spondylitis patients, matched synovial fluid reportedly showed significant enrichment of disease-linked clones. Typical of ankylosing spondylitis blood, it appeared, was a TCR beta motif of roughly eight highly homologous variants. Disease-linked clones bore a CD8+ phenotype and were relatively rare in peripheral blood.

This clonotype was detected only a few times. No antigen is known for it. CDR3 length equals 14 residues. V lost 5 bases and J 7 bases, leaving 14 bases between the germline ends. Germline V gene lookup returns CDR1 SGHVS and CDR2 FQNEAQ. Quantitative 5'-RACE was performed with molecular barcodes, and it yielded the TCR beta libraries. Using its own MiXCR run on the 5' RACE reads, TCRdb lists one record per CDR3 protein. Of some 85,000 distinct CDR3 sequences in the sample, 9% were seen once. V and J are TRBV7-8 and TRBJ1-4, with TRBD1 as a possible D gene (6 bases). Sequenced sample: blood, either unsorted or a sorted T cell fraction (not recorded which). The clonotype comes from a male donor with ankylosing spondylitis. CDR3 sequence: CASSIQGWGEKLFF. The CDR3 DNA reads TGTGCCAGCAGCATACAGGGTTGGGGTGAAAAACTGTTTTTT.